This passage covers 32 T cell receptor beta chains from one sample sequenced in a study of shared clonotypes between healthy human individuals. Sequencing used immunoSEQ multiplex PCR; TCRdb keeps in-frame clones, though not all of them. Found here are some 2,500,000 clones, about 90% of them singletons; the top ten hold around 0.35%. The sequenced sample consisted of naive CD4+ T cells from PBMCs. Subset here: CD45RA+ positively selected. These TCRs come from a man between 18 and 29 years old in good health. Some clones in this sample may be carry-over from other donors' samples.

The chain joins TRBV27 to TRBJ2-7; 7 bases are shared with TRBD2. The germline V gene encodes CDR1 MNHEY and CDR2 SMNVEV (reference sequence). V trimming: 4 bases; J trimming: 1 base; junction bases outside the gene matches: 4. CDR3 length: 14 amino acids. As DNA, the CDR3 is TGTGCCAGCAGTTACACTAGCGCTTCCTACGAGCAGTACTTC. Protein sequence: CASSYTSASYEQYF.

In the case of this clone: A junction end diverges from the germline sequence, so it may reflect a read error. Within the sample, other DNA sequences also encode this same CDR3. The chain links TRBV11-2 to TRBJ1-5; D possibly corresponds to TRBD1 (6 bases). CDR3 length: 13 amino acids. Looked up from germline, CDR1 is SGHAT and CDR2 is FQNNGV. The CDR3 loop is CASSVDRNQPQHF. The CDR3, as DNA: TGTGCCAGCAGCGTAGACAGGAATCAGCCCCAGCATTTT.

Remarks on this clone: Other DNA sequences in the same sample also yield this CDR3. The chain has TRBV28 and TRBJ2-1; D gene uncertain. Per germline, CDR1 MDHEN and CDR2 SYDVKM. The CDR3 loop spans 11 amino acids. Trimming cost V 6 bases and J 8 bases, with 8 bases left between them. The CDR3 sequence: CASSSRYEQFF. The DNA for the CDR3 is TGTGCCAGCAGCTCTCGTTATGAGCAGTTCTTC.

V usage is TRBV9 and J usage is TRBJ2-5, with D possibly being TRBD2 (5 bases). This CDR3 has 15 amino acids. Trimming took 3 bases from V and 1 from J, leaving 13 bases between them. Germline values: CDR1 SGDLS, CDR2 YYNGEE. This chain's CDR3 is CASSALTGSQETQYF. Written as DNA, the CDR3 is TGTGCCAGCAGCGCGCTGACGGGGTCCCAAGAGACCCAGTACTTC.

J is TRBJ2-1 and V is TRBV7-9; TRBD2 matches at 9 bases. Germline loops: CDR1 SEHNR, CDR2 FQNEAQ (reference sequence). J was trimmed by 0 bases and V by 4 bases; bases with no gene match: 10. The CDR3 contains 18 residues. The CDR3 DNA is TGTGCCAGCAGCTCCTCCCGGGGGCGGGAGGGCTCCTACAATGAGCAGTTCTTC. Translating gives CASSSSRGREGSYNEQFF.

The gene calls are TRBV5-1 and TRBJ1-2, with D uncertain. From germline, CDR1 is SGHRS and CDR2 YFSETQ. This CDR3 contains 14 residues. V was clipped by 0 bases and J by 5 bases, with 11 bases between them. The DNA of the CDR3 is TGCGCCAGCAGCTTGGACAGTGCCCTTTATGGCTACACCTTC. Translation: CASSLDSALYGYTF.

This chain joins TRBV2 and TRBJ2-1; TRBD1 matches 9 bases. This CDR3 contains 13 residues. Germline-derived CDR1 and CDR2 are SNHLY and FYNNEI. With 9 bases clipped from V and 15 bases from J, the junction kept 15 bases outside the gene matches. The CDR3 nucleotides read TGTGCCAGTTCCAGGACAGGGGAAAGGTGGACGTTCTTC. Its protein product is CASSRTGERWTFF.

This chain connects TRBV7-9 to TRBJ1-4, with 9 bases identical to TRBD1. The CDR3 runs to 19 residues. V was pared by 5 bases and J by 3 bases, with 16 bases of the junction left unmatched. CDR1 and CDR2 from the germline V gene are SEHNR and FQNEAQ (reference sequence). The CDR3 DNA reads as TGTGCCAGCAGCGTGGGACAGGGCTTTTCTTCGGATGCTAATGAAAAACTGTTTTTT. As protein: CASSVGQGFSSDANEKLFF.

The chain links TRBV7-9 to TRBJ2-1; TRBD1 matches 9 bases. The CDR3 has 15 amino acids. Trimming cost V 2 bases and J 5 bases; bases outside gene matches: 4. The germline V gene encodes CDR1 SEHNR and CDR2 FQNEAQ (reference sequence). CDR3 sequence: CASSLLGQGDNEQFF. CDR3 DNA sequence: TGTGCCAGCAGCTTATTGGGACAGGGAGACAATGAGCAGTTCTTC.

This clone has just a few counts. The chain employs TRBV20-1 and TRBJ1-1; D uncertain. V was pared by 8 bases and J by 10 bases, with 17 bases between. Germline assignment: CDR1 DFQATT and CDR2 SNEGSKA (reference sequence). The CDR3 runs to 11 residues. The CDR3 is CSFAGRESAFF. As DNA, the CDR3 is TGCAGTTTCGCCGGAAGAGAGTCAGCTTTCTTT.

The chain couples TRBV7-8 to TRBJ2-7, with D maybe TRBD2 (6 bases). V was cut by 4 bases and J by 2 bases, with 12 bases left in between. Germline CDR1 is SGHVS and CDR2 is FQNEAQ. There are 14 residues in the CDR3. The CDR3 is CASSSRDSAYEQYF. In DNA form, the CDR3 reads TGTGCCAGCAGCTCACGGGACTCCGCCTACGAGCAGTACTTC.

The J gene is TRBJ1-1, the V gene TRBV5-4, with TRBD1 as a possible D gene (6 bases). This CDR3 comprises 13 residues. Germline V CDR1 and CDR2: SGHNT, YYREEE (reference sequence). The V gene lost 0 bases and the J gene lost 6 bases, with 9 bases spanning the gap. The CDR3: CASSLGTEPEAFF. The CDR3 DNA sequence: TGTGCCAGCAGCTTGGGGACAGAACCTGAAGCTTTCTTT. Combining the CDR3 with reference TRBV5-4 and TRBJ1-1 gives the whole variable domain ETGVTQSPTHLIKTRGQQVTLRCSSQSGHNTVSWYQQALGQGPQFIFQYYREEENGRGNFPPRFSGLQFPNYSSELNVNALELDDSALYLCASSLGTEPEAFFGQGTRLTVV.

On this clone itself: Distinct nucleotide sequences in the sample also encode this CDR3. The chain has TRBV5-1 and TRBJ2-1, with a tentative D call TRBD1 (5 bases). Germline V CDR1 and CDR2: SGHRS, YFSETQ. Trimming removed 5 bases at V and 6 bases at J, with 12 bases between. The CDR3 totals 13 residues. As DNA, the CDR3 is TGCGCCAGCAGTCAGGGCACGGGCAATGAGCAGTTCTTC. Encoded protein: CASSQGTGNEQFF.

Only one count was recorded for this clone. The rearrangement joins TRBV29-1 to TRBJ2-7; no reliable D call. The CDR3 has 13 amino acids. The V end lost 7 bases, the J end lost 5 bases, and 18 bases lay between the germline ends. Germline CDR1 SQVTM, CDR2 ANQGSEA. CDR3 loop: CSALGLSGHEQYF. CDR3 coding DNA: TGCAGCGCCTTAGGCTTGTCTGGTCACGAGCAGTACTTC.

The chain employs TRBV30 and TRBJ1-4; 7 bases agree with TRBD1. Looked up from germline, CDR1 is GTSNPN and CDR2 is SVGIG (reference sequence). The CDR3 extends over 16 amino acids. V lost 3 bases to trimming and J lost 15 bases; unmatched junction nucleotides: 22. In DNA form, the CDR3 reads TGTGCCTGGAGCCTCTCCAGGGGGGCAGGGCCCTCGAATGTGTTTTTT. It encodes CAWSLSRGAGPSNVFF.

For the CDR3, the DNA is TGTGCCAGCACCGAAAGGGGCTGGGGGGAGCTGTTTTTT. It is translated as CASTERGWGELFF. The chain is built from TRBV6-5 and TRBJ2-2, with a tentative D call TRBD1 (5 bases). The CDR3 length is 13 residues. Germline assignment: CDR1 MNHEY and CDR2 SVGAGI. V was clipped by 7 bases and J by 8 bases, with 14 bases between them.

The V call is TRBV7-3, the J call TRBJ1-1, with D hard to call. The germline gives CDR1 SGHTA, CDR2 FQGTGA. CDR3 length equals 15 residues. V was shortened by 3 bases and J by 1 base, with 12 bases between the two germline ends. The CDR3 loop reads CASSFSMAGNTEAFF. The CDR3 region has the DNA TGTGCCAGCAGCTTTTCAATGGCGGGGAACACTGAAGCTTTCTTT.

The chain joins TRBV5-1 to TRBJ1-1; TRBD1 matches 7 bases. Trimming removed 5 bases from V and 5 bases from J; junction bases left unmatched: 12. The CDR3 totals 15 residues. Germline V CDR1 and CDR2: SGHRS, YFSETQ. As DNA, the CDR3 is TGCGCCAGCAGGGGCAGGGGGAGTTTGGTTACTGAAGCTTTCTTT. Protein product: CASRGRGSLVTEAFF.

CDR3 amino acids: CASSAVRETQYF. CDR3 sequence (DNA): TGTGCCAGCAGTGCGGTGCGGGAGACCCAGTACTTC. This rearrangement joins TRBV2 to TRBJ2-5; D call uncertain. This CDR3 spans 12 amino acids. Per the germline V gene, CDR1 is SNHLY and CDR2 is FYNNEI. V lost 4 bases and J 5 bases, leaving 8 bases between the germline ends.

This CDR3 reads CASSRQPGQGYEQYF. CDR3 sequence (DNA): TGTGCCAGCAGTCGACAGCCGGGACAGGGCTACGAGCAGTACTTC. The V call is TRBV27, the J call TRBJ2-7, with 9 bases aligning to TRBD1. The CDR3 runs to 15 residues. Germline CDR1 MNHEY, CDR2 SMNVEV (reference sequence). The ends lost 5 bases at V and 3 bases at J; junction bases unmatched: 8.

This clone was picked up a small number of times. The sample holds other DNA sequences that translate to the same CDR3. The chain uses TRBV28 and TRBJ1-1; unclear D gene. Trimming took off 5 bases at V and 5 bases at J, with 6 bases between the two ends. The CDR3 contains 11 residues. The germline V gene has CDR1 MDHEN and CDR2 SYDVKM. This CDR3 is CASSINTEAFF. Written as DNA, the CDR3 is TGTGCCAGCAGTATTAATACTGAAGCTTTCTTT.

The chain has TRBV28 and TRBJ1-2, with TRBD1 matching over 7 bases. This CDR3 has 15 amino acids. V trimming: 5 bases; J trimming: 4 bases; junction bases outside the gene matches: 10. Germline-derived CDR1 and CDR2 are MDHEN and SYDVKM. CDR3: CASSPTGKGAYGYTF. CDR3 bases: TGTGCCAGCAGTCCGACAGGGAAAGGGGCCTATGGCTACACCTTC.

The V gene is TRBV2, the J gene TRBJ1-5; 9 bases match TRBD1. The CDR3 is 14 residues long. J lost 3 bases, V lost 6 bases, and 3 bases had no gene match. Germline CDR1 and CDR2: SNHLY and FYNNEI. The CDR3 nucleotides are TGTGCCAGCAGCGGACAGGGGACCAATCAGCCCCAGCATTTT. Protein: CASSGQGTNQPQHF. The full variable domain, completed using reference TRBV2 and TRBJ1-5, is EPEVTQTPSHQVTQMGQEVILRCVPISNHLYFYWYRQILGQKVEFLVSFYNNEISEKSEIFDDQFSVERPDGSNFTLKIRSTKLEDSAMYFCASSGQGTNQPQHFGDGTRLSIL.

This clone has just a few counts. The same CDR3 is also encoded by other DNA sequences in this sample. The chain joins TRBV19 to TRBJ1-5, with 7 positions matching TRBD1. Looked up from germline, CDR1 is LNHDA and CDR2 is SQIVND (reference sequence). The CDR3 is 15 residues long. V shed 1 base, J shed 1 base, and the junction held 1 base outside the gene matches. The CDR3 region has the DNA TGTGCCAGTAGTATAGGAGGGGGCAGCAATCAGCCCCAGCATTTT. Translated, it gives CASSIGGGSNQPQHF. Looking up the rest from reference TRBV19 and TRBJ1-5 gives the full variable domain: DGGITQSPKYLFRKEGQNVTLSCEQNLNHDAMYWYRQDPGQGLRLIYYSQIVNDFQKGDIAEGYSVSREKKESFPLTVTSAQKNPTAFYLCASSIGGGSNQPQHFGDGTRLSIL.

The V gene is TRBV28, the J gene TRBJ2-3; 11 nucleotides align to TRBD2. The V gene's germline CDR1 is MDHEN and CDR2 SYDVKM. The CDR3 sequence is 17 residues long. V was clipped by 4 bases and J by 2 bases; unmatched bases: 8. The CDR3 DNA reads TGTGCCAGCAGTTCCCCCGGGACTAGCGGCTTCACAGATACGCAGTATTTT. This gives the protein CASSSPGTSGFTDTQYF.

In this sample, this clone turned up a few times. The chain links TRBV6-1 to TRBJ1-1; TRBD1 might be the D (5 bases). Per the germline V gene, CDR1 is MNHNS and CDR2 is SASEGT. The CDR3 is 14 residues long. V was cut by 0 bases and J by 7 bases, with 12 bases left in between. The CDR3 spells CASSEAGQGREAFF. Written as DNA, the CDR3 is TGTGCCAGCAGTGAAGCTGGGCAGGGTCGTGAAGCTTTCTTT.

This chain uses TRBV11-1 with TRBJ2-2; D may be TRBD2 (6 bases). V was clipped by 11 bases and J by 2 bases, with 12 bases between them. This CDR3 spans 13 amino acids. Germline-derived CDR1 and CDR2 are SGHAT and FQDESV (reference sequence). CDR3 coding DNA: TGTGCCTCACGGGAGACCAACACCGGGGAGCTGTTTTTT. Encoded protein: CASRETNTGELFF.

The V gene is TRBV2, the J gene TRBJ2-1; 11 nucleotides match TRBD1. This CDR3 is built from 17 residues. With V trimmed by 5 bases and J by 9 bases, 15 bases remained unmatched. The germline V gene encodes CDR1 SNHLY and CDR2 FYNNEI. CDR3 in amino acids: CASSFRTPGQGAREQFF. The CDR3 DNA reads as TGTGCCAGCAGTTTTAGGACCCCTGGACAGGGGGCGCGTGAGCAGTTCTTC.

The V and J genes are TRBV6-4 and TRBJ1-1; TRBD1 is a possible D gene (5 bases). The length of the CDR3 is 13 residues. The germline V gene encodes CDR1 MRHNA and CDR2 SNTAGT. The germline V and J ends were trimmed by 3 bases and 10 bases, with 15 bases remaining between them. CDR3 sequence: CASSEGRGSTAFF. The DNA for the CDR3 is TGTGCCAGCAGTGAGGGTCGGGGGTCGACAGCTTTCTTT.

Only one count was recorded for this clone. V gene TRBV11-2 combines with J gene TRBJ2-7, with unresolved D. Trimming took off 1 base at V and 0 bases at J, with 7 bases between the two ends. The V gene's germline CDR1 is SGHAT and CDR2 FQNNGV. The CDR3 sequence is 14 residues long. The chain's CDR3 is CASSLGRNSYEQYF. The CDR3 DNA is TGTGCCAGCAGCTTAGGACGGAACTCCTACGAGCAGTACTTC.

This rearrangement joins TRBV7-8 to TRBJ1-2, with D hard to call. The CDR3 contains 15 residues. V lost 1 base to trimming and J lost 2 bases, with 11 bases between them. Germline-derived CDR1 and CDR2 are SGHVS and FQNEAQ. The CDR3 loop reads CASSLVGNLNYGYTF. DNA for the CDR3: TGTGCCAGCAGCTTAGTAGGTAACCTAAACTATGGCTACACCTTC.

The V and J genes are TRBV30 and TRBJ2-7; D may be TRBD1 (5 bases). The CDR3 is 14 amino acids. V was clipped by 4 bases and J by 7 bases, with 20 bases between them. Germline-derived CDR1 and CDR2 are GTSNPN and SVGIG (reference sequence). The CDR3 reads CAWNIQKRQGEQYF. DNA for the CDR3: TGTGCCTGGAATATACAAAAACGTCAGGGTGAGCAGTACTTC.